The 27 T cell receptor beta chains in this list originate from one sample, sequenced in a study of blood T cell repertoires in COVID-19 (dated by TCRdb to the early 2020s). The library was produced with the immunoSEQ multiplex PCR assay. TCRdb limited this immuneACCESS table to in-frame rearrangements with V and J called. A share of clones is missing; checked studies link under half to unresolved V genes, and the rest is unexplained. The sample records 20,000 to 30,000 clones, approximately 80% of which are singletons. About 16% of the sample belongs to the ten largest clones. Sequencing was done on a sample of peripheral blood. These receptors came from an older man with active or convalescent COVID-19.

In this sample, this clone turned up once. V is TRBV7-2 and J is TRBJ2-2, with D perhaps TRBD1 (6 bases). Between the trimmed V and J ends, which lost 4 bases and 7 bases, there was a span of 10 bases. CDR3 length: 13 residues. Germline loops: CDR1 SGHTA, CDR2 FQGNSA. CDR3 sequence: CASSSRQVGELFF. CDR3 nucleotides: TGTGCCAGCAGCTCAAGACAGGTCGGGGAGCTGTTTTTT.

This chain links TRBV3-1 (or the pseudogene TRBV3-2) with TRBJ2-3; the match to TRBD2 covers 9 bases. The trim removed 5 bases at V and 2 bases at J, leaving 11 bases unmatched. Per germline, CDR1 LGHDT and CDR2 YNNKEL (reference sequence). The CDR3 is made up of 17 amino acids. This CDR3 is CASSVTLAGRITDTQYF. CDR3 sequence (DNA): TGTGCCAGCAGCGTAACTCTAGCGGGGCGGATCACAGATACGCAGTATTTT.

The DNA for the CDR3 is TGCGCCAGCAGCTTGTCTGCTAGCTCCTACGAGCAGTACTTC. It encodes CASSLSASSYEQYF. The rearrangement uses TRBV5-1 and TRBJ2-7; D call uncertain. The CDR3 is 14 amino acids. Trimming shortened V by 1 base and J by 0 bases, and 8 bases separated the two germline ends. Germline V gene lookup returns CDR1 SGHRS and CDR2 YFSETQ.

The chain carries TRBV21-1 and TRBJ2-3; TRBD1 is taken as the D call from the table, unchecked against the DNA. TRBV21-1 is tagged as a pseudogene. The CDR3 extends over 14 amino acids. CDR3 sequence: CASHIWQGPDTQYF. The CDR3 nucleotides read TGTGCCAGCCACATTTGGCAGGGCCCAGATACGCAGTATTTT.

This clone is a singleton in its sample. The chain recombines TRBV27 with TRBJ1-2; 7 bases match TRBD1. The CDR3 extends over 13 amino acids. The germline CDR1 and CDR2 sequences are MNHEY and SMNVEV (reference sequence). V lost 3 bases, J lost 6 bases, and 4 bases stayed unmatched. CDR3 coding DNA: TGTGCCAGCAGTTTCACAGGGGCCGATGGCTACACCTTC. Protein product: CASSFTGADGYTF.

The chain links TRBV4-1 to TRBJ2-1, with 8 bases identical to TRBD2. CDR1 MGHRA and CDR2 YSYEKL come from the germline V gene. V was pared by 1 base and J by 6 bases, with 11 bases of the junction left unmatched. The CDR3 has 17 residues. The CDR3 loop is CASSQGSLGTRTNEQFF. The CDR3 coding sequence is TGCGCCAGCAGCCAAGGGTCCCTAGGGACTAGAACCAATGAGCAGTTCTTC.

V gene TRBV9 combines with J gene TRBJ2-2, with D possibly being TRBD1 (6 bases). CDR1 and CDR2 from the germline V gene are SGDLS and YYNGEE. The CDR3 consists of 14 residues. Trimming removed 10 bases at V and 3 bases at J, with 16 bases between. The CDR3 loop reads CAGSQGRDTGELFF. CDR3 bases: TGTGCCGGCTCACAGGGTCGTGACACCGGGGAGCTGTTTTTT.

This clone was seen only a few times. The rearrangement uses TRBV5-4 and TRBJ2-1; 10 bases line up with TRBD2. The CDR3 contains 15 residues. The V segment lost 3 bases and the J segment 6 bases; nucleotides outside the gene matches: 6. Germline CDR1 SGHNT, CDR2 YYREEE (reference sequence). CDR3 amino acids: CASSSKREGGNEQFF. The CDR3 DNA is TGTGCCAGCAGCTCCAAGCGGGAGGGTGGCAATGAGCAGTTCTTC.

The chain couples TRBV11-2 to TRBJ1-3; TRBD1 matches at 8 bases. In germline, CDR1 is SGHAT, CDR2 FQNNGV. This CDR3 has 16 amino acids. J lost 10 bases, V lost 8 bases, and 19 bases had no gene match. The DNA for the CDR3 is TGTGCCAGCGGACTCGGGACAGGCGGGACTCTGGAAACCATATATTTT. Amino acid sequence: CASGLGTGGTLETIYF.

Here the CDR3 reads CASSQAHLDRDRAEEQYF. CDR3 bases: TGCGCCAGCAGCCAAGCCCACCTCGATAGGGACAGGGCCGAAGAGCAGTACTTC. The V gene is TRBV4-1, the J gene TRBJ2-7, with TRBD1 identical over 9 bases. V shed 1 base, J shed 7 bases, and the junction held 17 bases outside the gene matches. The CDR3 loop spans 18 amino acids. Germline CDR1 and CDR2: MGHRA and YSYEKL.

The chain carries TRBV6-5 and TRBJ2-1; no firm D call. V shed 2 bases and J shed 7 bases, with 9 bases lying between them. The CDR3 has 13 residues. Germline V CDR1 and CDR2: MNHEY, SVGAGI. For the CDR3, the DNA is TGTGCCAGCAGTTACGTGCTATCGAATGAGCAGTTCTTC. Translation: CASSYVLSNEQFF.

V gene TRBV4-2 combines with J gene TRBJ2-1; 9 nucleotides agree with TRBD2. Germline CDR1 and CDR2: LGHNA and YNFKEQ. Losses at the gene ends were 1 base for V and 5 bases for J; bases not matched to a gene: 9. The CDR3 is 17 residues long. The chain's CDR3 is CASSQGTLAGPNNEQFF. CDR3 coding DNA: TGTGCCAGCAGCCAAGGGACCCTAGCGGGGCCGAACAATGAGCAGTTCTTC.

The CDR3 spells CASRKGLAGGETQYF. The DNA for the CDR3 is TGTGCCAGCAGAAAGGGACTAGCGGGGGGGGAGACCCAGTACTTC. The genes are TRBV2 and TRBJ2-5; 16 bases are a match to TRBD2. The CDR3 has 15 residues. Germline V CDR1 and CDR2: SNHLY, FYNNEI. Trimming at V came to 6 bases and at J to 5 bases, leaving 3 bases not matched to a gene.

V and J are TRBV5-1 and TRBJ1-6, with TRBD1 as a possible D gene (5 bases). Germline lookup yields CDR1 SGHRS and CDR2 YFSETQ. This CDR3 spans 13 amino acids. Trimming took off 2 bases at V and 9 bases at J, with 9 bases between the two ends. The CDR3 is CASSLPGFSPLHF. The DNA for the CDR3 is TGCGCCAGCAGCTTACCAGGGTTTTCACCCCTCCACTTT. The full variable domain, in which reference TRBV5-1 and TRBJ1-6 provide the parts outside the CDR3, is KAGVTQTPRYLIKTRGQQVTLSCSPISGHRSVSWYQQTPGQGLQFLFEYFSETQRNKGNFPGRFSGRQFSNSRSEMNVSTLELGDSALYLCASSLPGFSPLHFGNGTRLTVT.

The J gene is TRBJ2-1, the V gene TRBV4-1, with TRBD1 matching over 12 bases. V lost 2 bases and J lost 8; bases outside the gene matches: 10. The CDR3 spans 17 residues. Germline CDR1 and CDR2: MGHRA and YSYEKL. CDR3 residues: CASSQFLPGQGADEQFF. The CDR3, as DNA: TGCGCCAGCAGCCAATTTTTACCGGGACAGGGGGCCGATGAGCAGTTCTTC.

Remarks on this clone: At one boundary the junction diverges from the germline segment, which might be a read error. The sample carries other DNA sequences with the same CDR3. This chain joins TRBV6-2 or TRBV6-3 and TRBJ1-1, with TRBD1 matching 10 bases. The CDR3 extends over 17 amino acids. Looked up from germline, CDR1 is MNHEY and CDR2 is SVGEGT. CDR3 amino acids: CASSHGGTGEDRTEAFF. In DNA form, the CDR3 reads TGTGCCAGCAGCCACGGGGGGACAGGGGAGGACCGGACTGAAGCTTTTTTT.

The CDR3 loop reads CASSPGLAGGPSYNEQFF. DNA of the CDR3: TGTGCCAGCAGCCCCGGACTAGCGGGAGGGCCATCCTACAATGAGCAGTTCTTC. The chain joins TRBV14 to TRBJ2-1; TRBD2 matches 15 bases. This CDR3 has 18 amino acids. Looked up from germline, CDR1 is SGHDN and CDR2 is FVKESK. V lost 4 bases, J lost 1 base, and 5 bases stayed unmatched.

V gene TRBV7-2 combines with J gene TRBJ1-1; possible D gene TRBD1, 6 bases. Germline assignment: CDR1 SGHTA and CDR2 FQGNSA. Trimming took 8 bases from V and 1 from J, leaving 20 bases between them. The CDR3 is 16 amino acids. The CDR3 bases are TGTGCCAGCCAAACTAGGGGGGGATTTCGGAACACTGAAGCTTTCTTT. Amino acid sequence: CASQTRGGFRNTEAFF.

This clone was picked up a small number of times. The chain recombines TRBV18 with TRBJ1-1; TRBD1 is a possible D gene (5 bases). In germline, CDR1 is KGHSH, CDR2 LQKENI. This CDR3 is built from 12 residues. V lost 6 bases, J lost 8 bases, and 13 bases lay in between. The CDR3 DNA is TGTGCCAGCTCGGCGGGGGACTCCGAAGCTTTCTTT. Its protein is CASSAGDSEAFF.

The chain has TRBV5-4 and TRBJ1-2; D perhaps matches TRBD1 (5 bases). V lost 7 bases and J 4 bases, leaving 14 bases between the germline ends. The CDR3 has 13 amino acids. CDR1 is SGHNT, CDR2 YYREEE, per germline (reference sequence). CDR3 bases: TGTGCCAGCTTTAGGGCAGGGATCTATGGCTACACCTTC. Its protein is CASFRAGIYGYTF.

This clone has just a few counts. V gene TRBV7-2 combines with J gene TRBJ1-3; TRBD1 aligns across 10 bases. Losses at the gene ends were 4 bases for V and 0 bases for J; bases not matched to a gene: 12. Germline V gene sequence: CDR1 SGHTA, CDR2 FQGNSA. There are 19 residues in the CDR3. The CDR3 DNA is TGTGCCAGCAGCTCCAGATCCGGGACAGGGGCGATCTCTGGAAACACCATATATTTT. Protein sequence: CASSSRSGTGAISGNTIYF.

This chain uses TRBV29-1 with TRBJ2-3, with 12 bases matching TRBD2. Germline V gene data show CDR1 as SQVTM and CDR2 as ANQGSEA. This CDR3 contains 11 residues. Trimming at V came to 6 bases and at J to 12 bases, leaving 4 bases not matched to a gene. CDR3 region: CSVRLAGAQYF. In DNA, the CDR3 is TGCAGCGTCCGACTAGCGGGGGCTCAGTATTTT.

V gene TRBV6-6 combines with J gene TRBJ2-3, with 11 bases identical to TRBD2. The CDR3 totals 16 residues. Germline V gene sequence: CDR1 MNHNY, CDR2 SVGAGI (reference sequence). With 4 bases clipped from V and 2 bases from J, the junction kept 5 bases outside the gene matches. CDR3 sequence reads: CASSFPSGGNTDTQYF. CDR3 DNA: TGTGCCAGCAGTTTTCCTAGCGGGGGGAACACAGATACGCAGTATTTT.

The chain is built from TRBV5-6 and TRBJ2-7, with TRBD2 matching over 16 bases. CDR3 length equals 15 residues. Germline CDR1 is SGHDT and CDR2 is YYEEEE. V dropped 1 base and J dropped 7; count of bases not matched to a gene: 2. Here the CDR3 reads CASSLLGLAGGEQYF. The CDR3 DNA reads as TGTGCCAGCAGCTTGTTGGGACTAGCGGGAGGGGAGCAGTACTTC.

The chain uses TRBV7-7 and TRBJ1-2; a weak D match, TRBD1 (6 bases). In germline, CDR1 is SSHAT, CDR2 FNYEAQ (reference sequence). The CDR3 totals 14 residues. V lost 1 base and J 8 bases, leaving 14 bases between the germline ends. The CDR3: CASSLGRGFFGYTF. CDR3 bases: TGTGCCAGCAGCTTAGGCAGGGGTTTCTTCGGCTACACCTTC.

The J gene is TRBJ1-1, the V gene TRBV27; no clear D gene. This CDR3 spans 14 amino acids. In germline, CDR1 is MNHEY, CDR2 SMNVEV (reference sequence). V lost 3 bases to trimming and J lost 5 bases, with 13 bases between them. The chain's CDR3 is CASSFAGAETEAFF. CDR3 sequence (DNA): TGTGCCAGCAGTTTCGCGGGCGCCGAAACTGAAGCTTTCTTT.

This clone was detected a few times. The chain uses TRBV9 and TRBJ1-2; TRBD1 is a possible D gene (6 bases). V lost 0 bases to trimming and J lost 2 bases, with 8 bases between them. Germline V CDR1 and CDR2: SGDLS, YYNGEE. The CDR3 covers 14 residues. For the CDR3, the DNA is TGTGCCAGCAGCGTAGTGGACAGCAACTATGGCTACACCTTC. Translated, it gives CASSVVDSNYGYTF.